This T cell receptor beta chain was obtained from a study of cytomegalovirus exposure and HLA in healthy donors. In the study overall: The 100 million to 140 million unique TCR beta sequences, from roughly 170 million T cells, were found by an earlier analysis. Points from the study as a whole: A likely sequencing artifact accounted for one observed cluster of highly shared sequence variants.

Notes on this clone: As yet, its antigen is unknown.

The V gene's germline CDR1 is MDHEN and CDR2 SYDVKM. Deletions cut 5 bases from V and 2 bases from J, with 12 bases between. The CDR3 loop spans 14 amino acids. The PCR used 60 Vbeta and 13 Jbeta primers. Per the study methods: Unique TCR beta chains numbered roughly 83 million in a later analysis, with around 10 million shared. Only in-frame clones appear in the TCRdb table, and some are missing; sequencing was by immunoSEQ multiplex PCR. The V and J calls and clone size were taken over from that table, and D and trimming were inferred from the DNA. This table has 95,000 to 110,000 clones, approximately 76% appearing once.

The receptor comes from a man between 18 and 29 years old in good health and CMV-seronegative. Sequencing was performed on PBMCs. V is TRBV28 and J is TRBJ1-2; D is unresolved. This CDR3 reads CASSPILRNYGYTF. The CDR3 DNA reads as TGTGCCAGCAGTCCTATCCTGAGAAACTATGGCTACACCTTC.